These 14 T cell receptor beta chains came from one sample sequenced in a study of cytomegalovirus exposure and HLA in healthy donors. PCR primers comprised 60 Vbeta and 13 Jbeta primers. Only in-frame clones appear in the TCRdb table, and some are missing; sequencing was by immunoSEQ multiplex PCR. Found here are roughly 130,000 clones, less than 85% of them singletons; the top ten hold 1%. Sequenced: PBMCs. The receptors were gathered from a man between 35 and 55 years old in good health and CMV-seronegative.

The chain joins TRBV10-3 to TRBJ1-5, with D possibly matching TRBD1 (6 bases). Germline V lookup: CDR1 ENHRY, CDR2 SYGVKD. V was cut by 2 bases and J by 5 bases, with 13 bases left in between. The CDR3 has 15 residues. As DNA, the CDR3 is TGTGCCATCAGTGAGGAGCTCCAGGGGTATCAGCCCCAGCATTTT. Protein sequence: CAISEELQGYQPQHF.

The V gene is TRBV6-7, the J gene TRBJ1-2; 7 bases are a match to TRBD1. TRBV6-7 is reported as an ORF; its role is uncertain. The CDR3 has 18 amino acids. V dropped 2 bases and J dropped 4; count of bases not matched to a gene: 16. The DNA for the CDR3 is TGTGCCAGCAGTTACCCATTGCCTACCCGGGACAGATCCTATGGCTACACCTTC. This codes for CASSYPLPTRDRSYGYTF.

This chain uses TRBV2 with TRBJ2-1, with 7 bases matching TRBD1. V trimming: 2 bases; J trimming: 3 bases; junction bases outside the gene matches: 1. CDR3 length: 14 amino acids. The germline V gene has CDR1 SNHLY and CDR2 FYNNEI. The CDR3 protein is CASSEQGVYNEQFF. In DNA, the CDR3 is TGTGCCAGCAGTGAACAGGGGGTCTACAATGAGCAGTTCTTC.

The chain is built from TRBV10-1 and TRBJ2-7; D may be TRBD2 (5 bases). CDR3 size: 14 residues. Germline values: CDR1 WNHNN, CDR2 SYGVQD (reference sequence). The V end was cut by 8 bases, the J end by 0 bases, with 14 bases between. The DNA for the CDR3 is TGCGCCAGCCAGACCCCCGGGAACTCCTACGAGCAGTACTTC. Translation: CASQTPGNSYEQYF.

The V call is TRBV4-2, the J call TRBJ1-4; the D gene is possibly TRBD1 (6 bases). Germline V gene data show CDR1 as LGHNA and CDR2 as YNFKEQ. This CDR3 has 17 amino acids. Trimming removed 2 bases from V and 1 base from J, with 14 bases in between. This CDR3 reads CASSQTGQRGTNEKLFF. The CDR3 DNA is TGTGCCAGCAGCCAAACGGGACAACGGGGAACTAATGAAAAACTGTTTTTT.

The chain recombines TRBV15 with TRBJ2-3; the D gene is possibly TRBD2 (6 bases). The V and J ends lost 7 bases and 2 bases respectively, with 19 bases between them. CDR3 size: 16 residues. The germline V gene has CDR1 LNHNV and CDR2 YYDKDF (reference sequence). The CDR3 loop reads CATKVGWAGNTDTQYF. CDR3 coding DNA: TGTGCCACCAAGGTCGGCTGGGCGGGGAACACAGATACGCAGTATTTT.

The chain uses TRBV28 and TRBJ1-2; TRBD1 might be the D (6 bases). CDR3 length: 15 residues. Trimming cost V 10 bases and J 7 bases, with 25 bases left between them. CDR1 MDHEN and CDR2 SYDVKM come from the germline V gene. CDR3 protein: CATNLSIGGRAGYTF. The CDR3 coding sequence is TGTGCCACCAACTTATCCATAGGGGGACGAGCTGGCTACACCTTC.

For the CDR3, the DNA is TGTGCCAGCAGCCTGGGACAGTTCCCTGAAGCTTTCTTT. Amino acids: CASSLGQFPEAFF. The chain couples TRBV7-9 to TRBJ1-1; 7 bases match TRBD1. The trim removed 5 bases at V and 6 bases at J, leaving 6 bases unmatched. Germline V gives CDR1 SEHNR, CDR2 FQNEAQ (reference sequence). The CDR3 length is 13 residues.

This sequence joins TRBV10-1 and TRBJ2-7, with 8 bases aligning to TRBD2. Per germline, CDR1 WNHNN and CDR2 SYGVQD (reference sequence). V lost 5 bases and J lost 5; bases outside the gene matches: 5. This CDR3 is 13 amino acids long. CDR3 region: CASSLNGGDEQYF. CDR3 bases: TGCGCCAGCAGTCTCAACGGGGGGGACGAGCAGTACTTC.

V usage is TRBV13 and J usage is TRBJ2-5, with 10 bases that match TRBD2. This CDR3 spans 15 amino acids. The V segment lost 5 bases and the J segment 5 bases; nucleotides outside the gene matches: 8. CDR1 and CDR2 from the germline V gene are PRHDT and FYEKMQ (reference sequence). In DNA form, the CDR3 reads TGTGCCAGCAGCCCCGGGACTAGCGCGGGCGAGACCCAGTACTTC. It is translated as CASSPGTSAGETQYF.

The CDR3 protein is CASSHSDRGYGYTF. The CDR3 region has the DNA TGTGCCAGCAGCCATAGCGACAGGGGGTATGGCTACACCTTC. The chain uses TRBV7-8 and TRBJ1-2, with 9 nucleotides matching TRBD1. The CDR3 is 14 amino acids. V was clipped by 5 bases and J by 5 bases; unmatched bases: 6. Germline V gene lookup returns CDR1 SGHVS and CDR2 FQNEAQ.

This clone was counted between two and nine times. This rearrangement joins TRBV18 to TRBJ2-5; TRBD1 matches 7 bases. The germline V gene has CDR1 KGHSH and CDR2 LQKENI. The ends lost 3 bases at V and 3 bases at J; junction bases unmatched: 1. CDR3 length: 13 amino acids. The CDR3 coding sequence is TGTGCCAGCTCACCCGGACAGGAAGAGACCCAGTACTTC. It yields the protein CASSPGQEETQYF.

This clone was found once. The chain employs TRBV28 and TRBJ2-1; the D gene is possibly TRBD2 (6 bases). CDR1 and CDR2 from the germline V gene are MDHEN and SYDVKM. Deletions cut 7 bases from V and 2 bases from J, with 15 bases between. The CDR3 loop spans 15 amino acids. The DNA for the CDR3 is TGTGCCAGCACTGGGGGGACCTTAGCCTACAATGAGCAGTTCTTC. Translated: CASTGGTLAYNEQFF.

V usage is TRBV19 and J usage is TRBJ2-2, with TRBD1 matching over 7 bases. V dropped 5 bases and J dropped 2; count of bases not matched to a gene: 8. This CDR3 region has 16 residues. In germline, CDR1 is LNHDA, CDR2 SQIVND (reference sequence). This CDR3 is CASSPQGVGNTGELFF. CDR3 nucleotide sequence: TGTGCCAGTAGTCCCCAGGGGGTAGGCAACACCGGGGAGCTGTTTTTT. The entire variable domain, with the rest obtained from reference TRBV19 and TRBJ2-2, is as follows: DGGITQSPKYLFRKEGQNVTLSCEQNLNHDAMYWYRQDPGQGLRLIYYSQIVNDFQKGDIAEGYSVSREKKESFPLTVTSAQKNPTAFYLCASSPQGVGNTGELFFGEGSRLTVL.